Listed below are T cell receptor beta chains from one sample, sequenced in a study of identical twins. TCRdb itself ran the 5' RACE reads through MiXCR, one entry per CDR3 protein. The sample lists fewer than 450,000 distinct CDR3 sequences, roughly 9% seen once, with approximately 9.3% in the top ten. Sequencing was carried out using naive T cells sorted from blood. The receptors shown here come from a woman in her forties or fifties in good health. Both conserved end residues are part of each CDR3. The order of the fields is D gene, V gene, J gene, clone size, CDR3 protein, CDR3 DNA. D genes are given only for firm matches. The size of a clone is reported for some rows only, either as once, few or many, or as a class for expanded clones.

D gene: -; V gene: TRBV7-8; J gene: TRBJ1-5; clone size: few; CDR3 protein: CASSIKLDQPQHF; CDR3 DNA: TGTGCCAGCAGCATAAAATTAGATCAGCCCCAGCATTTT
D gene: -; V gene: TRBV29-1; J gene: TRBJ1-1; clone size: -; CDR3 protein: CSVRTAAEAFF; CDR3 DNA: TGCAGCGTGAGGACAGCAGCCGAAGCTTTCTTT
D gene: -; V gene: TRBV14; J gene: TRBJ2-3; clone size: -; CDR3 protein: CASSQYGGLAADTQYF; CDR3 DNA: TGTGCCAGCAGCCAATACGGGGGCCTAGCGGCAGATACGCAGTATTTT
D gene: TRBD2; V gene: TRBV4-1; J gene: TRBJ2-3; clone size: few; CDR3 protein: CASSQDRILAGSITDTQYF; CDR3 DNA: TGCGCCAGCAGCCAAGATAGGATTTTAGCGGGAAGCATAACAGATACGCAGTATTTT
D gene: -; V gene: TRBV29-1; J gene: TRBJ2-1; clone size: few; CDR3 protein: CSVEDVDEQFF; CDR3 DNA: TGCAGCGTTGAAGATGTGGATGAGCAGTTCTTC
D gene: TRBD2; V gene: TRBV4-1; J gene: TRBJ2-2; clone size: few; CDR3 protein: CASSQEGGSQAGELFF; CDR3 DNA: TGCGCCAGCAGCCAAGAGGGAGGGAGTCAGGCCGGGGAGCTGTTTTTT
D gene: TRBD1; V gene: TRBV2; J gene: TRBJ1-1; clone size: few; CDR3 protein: CASRMTGSEAFF; CDR3 DNA: TGTGCCAGCAGGATGACAGGGTCTGAAGCTTTCTTT
D gene: TRBD2; V gene: TRBV28; J gene: TRBJ2-3; clone size: many; CDR3 protein: CASSGSGRSDTQYF; CDR3 DNA: TGTGCCAGCAGTGGGAGCGGGAGGTCAGATACGCAGTATTTT
D gene: -; V gene: TRBV12-3/TRBV12-4; J gene: TRBJ2-7; clone size: many; CDR3 protein: CASSFLFPPEQYF; CDR3 DNA: TGTGCCAGCAGTTTCTTATTCCCTCCCGAGCAGTACTTC
D gene: -; V gene: TRBV7-9; J gene: TRBJ1-2; clone size: -; CDR3 protein: CASSQQRDGYTF; CDR3 DNA: TGTGCCAGCAGCCAACAGCGCGATGGCTACACCTTC
D gene: -; V gene: TRBV2; J gene: TRBJ1-5; clone size: -; CDR3 protein: CASNIRGADQPQHF; CDR3 DNA: TGTGCCAGCAACATTCGGGGGGCGGATCAGCCCCAGCATTTT
D gene: TRBD2; V gene: TRBV19; J gene: TRBJ2-4; clone size: few; CDR3 protein: CASSIEASGSPKNIQYF; CDR3 DNA: TGTGCCAGTAGTATAGAAGCTAGCGGGAGTCCCAAAAACATTCAGTACTTC
D gene: -; V gene: TRBV5-1; J gene: TRBJ1-4; clone size: few; CDR3 protein: CASSPDGRRDEKLFF; CDR3 DNA: TGCGCCAGCAGTCCCGACGGCCGGAGGGATGAAAAACTGTTTTTT
D gene: -; V gene: TRBV12-3/TRBV12-4; J gene: TRBJ2-3; clone size: few; CDR3 protein: CASSLWGDTQYF; CDR3 DNA: TGTGCCAGCAGTTTATGGGGGGATACGCAGTATTTT
D gene: -; V gene: TRBV20-1; J gene: TRBJ1-4; clone size: many; CDR3 protein: CSARQRTHEKLFF; CDR3 DNA: TGCAGTGCTAGACAGAGAACTCATGAAAAACTGTTTTTT
D gene: -; V gene: TRBV12-3/TRBV12-4; J gene: TRBJ1-1; clone size: few; CDR3 protein: CASSLEITEAFF; CDR3 DNA: TGTGCCAGCAGTTTAGAGATCACTGAAGCTTTCTTT
D gene: -; V gene: TRBV12-3/TRBV12-4; J gene: TRBJ2-2; clone size: -; CDR3 protein: CASSLIMNTGELFF; CDR3 DNA: TGTGCCAGCAGTTTAATAATGAACACCGGGGAGCTGTTTTTT
D gene: -; V gene: TRBV29-1; J gene: TRBJ2-5; clone size: -; CDR3 protein: CSVESSRVERETQYF; CDR3 DNA: TGCAGCGTTGAATCGTCAAGGGTGGAGAGGGAGACCCAGTACTTC
D gene: -; V gene: TRBV11-2; J gene: TRBJ2-4; clone size: -; CDR3 protein: CASTAMGGLNIQYF; CDR3 DNA: TGTGCCAGCACCGCTATGGGGGGTTTAAACATTCAGTACTTC
D gene: TRBD1; V gene: TRBV10-3; J gene: TRBJ2-1; clone size: -; CDR3 protein: CAIRKQGDIGEQFF; CDR3 DNA: TGTGCCATCAGGAAACAGGGGGACATAGGTGAGCAGTTCTTC
D gene: TRBD2; V gene: TRBV11-2; J gene: TRBJ2-2; clone size: few; CDR3 protein: CASSLTGTRGAGELFF; CDR3 DNA: TGTGCCAGCAGCCTCACCGGGACTAGAGGCGCCGGGGAGCTGTTTTTT
D gene: -; V gene: TRBV20-1; J gene: TRBJ1-5; clone size: many; CDR3 protein: CSARVWWDQPQHF; CDR3 DNA: TGCAGTGCTAGAGTATGGTGGGATCAGCCCCAGCATTTT
D gene: -; V gene: TRBV29-1; J gene: TRBJ1-2; clone size: once; CDR3 protein: CSVDRTDYGYTF; CDR3 DNA: TGCAGCGTTGATCGGACTGACTATGGCTACACCTTC
D gene: -; V gene: TRBV2; J gene: TRBJ2-1; clone size: few; CDR3 protein: CASSGGKALSNEQFF; CDR3 DNA: TGTGCCAGCAGTGGCGGGAAAGCCTTATCCAATGAGCAGTTCTTC
D gene: -; V gene: TRBV2; J gene: TRBJ2-2; clone size: many; CDR3 protein: CASKVANTGELFF; CDR3 DNA: TGTGCCAGCAAGGTAGCGAACACCGGGGAGCTGTTTTTT
D gene: -; V gene: TRBV7-2; J gene: TRBJ1-4; clone size: -; CDR3 protein: CASSLDRPKRSNEKLFF; CDR3 DNA: TGTGCCAGCAGCTTAGACAGGCCGAAAAGAAGTAATGAAAAACTGTTTTTT
D gene: -; V gene: TRBV24-1; J gene: TRBJ2-3; clone size: -; CDR3 protein: CATSDPRQWTDKQYF; CDR3 DNA: TGTGCCACCAGTGATCCAAGGCAGTGGACAGATAAACAGTATTTT
D gene: -; V gene: TRBV29-1; J gene: TRBJ1-2; clone size: few; CDR3 protein: CSVVLGFYGYTF; CDR3 DNA: TGCAGCGTTGTATTGGGCTTCTATGGCTACACCTTC